The 17 T cell receptor beta chains below were found in one sample sequenced in a study of radiation and T cells in renal cell carcinoma. Time point meaning: blood 2 weeks post-SBRT. Indicated treatment: 15 Gy SBRT to primary tumor, nephrectomy 4 weeks later. Profiled with immunoSEQ multiplex PCR; TCRdb holds only in-frame clones, not every one. The sample consists of around 130,000 clones, approximately 75% of them appearing once. Sequencing was performed on blood, taken from a patient whose treatment included radiotherapy and nephrectomy. These receptors were collected from a woman in her sixties or seventies with renal cell carcinoma.

The chain is built from TRBV27 and TRBJ2-7; D possibly corresponds to TRBD2 (6 bases). Germline values: CDR1 MNHEY, CDR2 SMNVEV (reference sequence). V was trimmed by 6 bases and J by 7 bases, leaving 28 bases between them. CDR3 length: 17 amino acids. The CDR3 is CASRLSGPGRMGWEQYF. The DNA for the CDR3 is TGTGCCAGCAGGCTTTCAGGCCCAGGGAGGATGGGATGGGAGCAGTACTTC.

This rearrangement joins TRBV7-2 to TRBJ2-5, with no clear D. The ends were cut back, 1 base at V and 4 bases at J, with 10 bases in the middle. This CDR3 contains 14 residues. CDR1 and CDR2 (germline): SGHTA, FQGNSA. The CDR3 protein is CASSLGGTRETQYF. The CDR3 DNA reads TGTGCCAGCAGCTTAGGTGGAACAAGAGAGACCCAGTACTTC.

This clone was found a few times. This chain links TRBV19 with TRBJ1-1; possible D gene TRBD1, 6 bases. CDR1 is LNHDA, CDR2 SQIVND, per germline (reference sequence). This CDR3 region has 15 residues. The V end was cut by 3 bases, the J end by 5 bases, with 16 bases between. The CDR3 DNA follows: TGTGCCAGTAGTATGGGGGGCGTCGGGACTACTGAAGCTTTCTTT. Its protein is CASSMGGVGTTEAFF.

The V and J genes are TRBV30 and TRBJ1-2, with unresolved D. The CDR3 spans 14 residues. V lost 0 bases and J 6 bases, leaving 14 bases between the germline ends. Germline CDR1 and CDR2: GTSNPN and SVGIG (reference sequence). Here the CDR3 DNA reads TGTGCCTGGAGTGTACGATCCCCCCTCCATGGCTACACCTTC. Translation: CAWSVRSPLHGYTF.

The V call is TRBV5-1, the J call TRBJ2-1, with 13 positions matching TRBD2. The CDR3 covers 15 residues. Germline CDR1 reads SGHRS; CDR2 reads YFSETQ. Losses at the gene ends were 4 bases for V and 5 bases for J; bases not matched to a gene: 3. This CDR3 is CASSGLAGADNEQFF. As DNA, the CDR3 is TGCGCCAGCAGCGGACTAGCGGGAGCCGACAATGAGCAGTTCTTC.

The chain recombines TRBV6-1 with TRBJ2-5; D is possibly TRBD2 (5 bases). The CDR3 is made up of 13 amino acids. V gave up 5 bases and J gave up 4 bases, with 11 bases separating them. CDR1 is MNHNS, CDR2 SASEGT, per germline. The CDR3 sequence is CASSTGVGETQYF. The CDR3 DNA reads as TGTGCCAGCAGTACCGGGGTGGGAGAGACCCAGTACTTC.

This clone was observed a few times. The chain recombines TRBV6-5 with TRBJ1-1, with D uncertain. The CDR3 has 14 residues. Germline lookup yields CDR1 MNHEY and CDR2 SVGAGI. V dropped 0 bases and J dropped 1 base, with 6 bases sitting between them. CDR3 region: CASSYSSRNTEAFF. The CDR3 DNA reads as TGTGCCAGCAGTTACTCATCGAGGAACACTGAAGCTTTCTTT.

The chain uses TRBV19 and TRBJ2-7; the match to TRBD2 covers 14 bases. The ends lost 5 bases at V and 12 bases at J; junction bases unmatched: 9. The germline V gene has CDR1 LNHDA and CDR2 SQIVND (reference sequence). The CDR3 covers 14 residues. CDR3: CASSSSRTSGRPYF. The CDR3 DNA is TGTGCCAGTAGTTCCTCCCGGACTAGCGGGAGGCCGTACTTC.

In its sample, this clone was seen once. DNA of the CDR3: TGTGCCAGCAGCCCCTGGAGGAACACTGAAGCTTTCTTT. It encodes CASSPWRNTEAFF. The rearrangement joins TRBV5-4 to TRBJ1-1; D is unclear. From germline, CDR1 is SGHNT and CDR2 YYREEE (reference sequence). This CDR3 contains 13 residues. The ends were cut back, 4 bases at V and 1 base at J, with 8 bases in the middle.

The chain uses TRBV19 and TRBJ2-2; 7 positions match TRBD1. The CDR3 covers 15 residues. The junction had 8 bases not matched to a gene; V was cut back by 9 bases and J by 1 base. The germline CDR1 and CDR2 sequences are LNHDA and SQIVND (reference sequence). CDR3 amino acids: CASRSGTVNTGELFF. In DNA form, the CDR3 reads TGTGCCAGCCGGTCCGGGACAGTGAACACCGGGGAGCTGTTTTTT.

A few counts support this clone. The chain recombines TRBV4-1 with TRBJ1-1; D is ambiguous. V was pared by 1 base and J by 3 bases, with 9 bases between. This CDR3 has 14 residues. Germline loops: CDR1 MGHRA, CDR2 YSYEKL. The CDR3 here is CASSQVREDTEAFF. The CDR3 DNA sequence: TGCGCCAGCAGCCAAGTACGAGAGGACACTGAAGCTTTCTTT.

The rearrangement joins TRBV19 to TRBJ1-6; D is possibly TRBD1 (5 bases). The CDR3 sequence is 15 residues long. V was shortened by 6 bases and J by 2 bases, with 11 bases between the two germline ends. Germline V CDR1 and CDR2: LNHDA, SQIVND (reference sequence). The CDR3 region is CASSLRQTYNSPLHF. The CDR3 DNA reads TGTGCCAGTAGCTTACGACAGACCTATAATTCACCCCTCCACTTT.

The chain uses TRBV5-4 and TRBJ1-1; a possible D gene is TRBD1 (5 bases). CDR3 size: 15 residues. CDR1 SGHNT and CDR2 YYREEE come from the germline V gene (reference sequence). Trimming pared 5 bases from V and 5 bases from J, leaving 19 bases between. The CDR3 coding sequence is TGTGCCAGCAGAGGGGCTAGGGCCGCGGGAACTGAAGCTTTCTTT. It is translated as CASRGARAAGTEAFF.

J is TRBJ1-2 and V is TRBV19; D remains unclear. The CDR3 contains 16 residues. The germline CDR1 and CDR2 sequences are LNHDA and SQIVND (reference sequence). V was cut by 3 bases and J by 8 bases, with 22 bases left in between. In DNA form, the CDR3 reads TGTGCCAGTAGTATGAGTGGTTGGACCTCACCGGGGGGCTACACCTTC. This encodes CASSMSGWTSPGGYTF.

The J gene is TRBJ2-1, the V gene TRBV7-9, with TRBD2 identical over 14 bases. The V segment lost 4 bases and the J segment 0 bases; nucleotides outside the gene matches: 5. The germline V gene encodes CDR1 SEHNR and CDR2 FQNEAQ (reference sequence). This CDR3 has 18 amino acids. DNA for the CDR3: TGTGCCAGCAGCTCACCCGGGACTAGCGGGAGCTCCTACAATGAGCAGTTCTTC. Translated, it gives CASSSPGTSGSSYNEQFF.

The chain employs TRBV7-2 and TRBJ2-5; D not resolved. Per the germline V gene, CDR1 is SGHTA and CDR2 is FQGNSA. There are 12 residues in the CDR3. V was clipped by 2 bases and J by 9 bases, with 10 bases between them. CDR3 bases: TGTGCCAGCAGCTTATTAACTCTGGCCCAGTACTTC. This sequence encodes CASSLLTLAQYF. Supplemented by reference TRBV7-2 and TRBJ2-5, the full variable domain reads GAGVSQSPSNKVTEKGKDVELRCDPISGHTALYWYRQSLGQGLEFLIYFQGNSAPDKSGLPSDRFSAERTGGSVSTLTIQRTQQEDSAVYLCASSLLTLAQYFGPGTRLLVL.

The V call is TRBV15, the J call TRBJ2-1; D is ambiguous. The CDR3 has 13 amino acids. Germline-derived CDR1 and CDR2 are LNHNV and YYDKDF (reference sequence). V was shortened by 0 bases and J by 7 bases, with 7 bases between the two germline ends. Written as DNA, the CDR3 is TGTGCCACCAGCAGAGATAGGGTGAATGAGCAGTTCTTC. Translation gives CATSRDRVNEQFF.